This T cell receptor (beta chain) was captured by sequencing in a study of blood T cell repertoires in COVID-19. Background on the study: PBMCs, B-cell-depleted T cells, or T cells were the source of the cDNA or gDNA that made up the material.

As originally analysed: Cell counts per sample came from amplifying reference gene primers. Generated by immunoSEQ multiplex PCR, the TCRdb table keeps only in-frame clones and is missing some. V, J and clone size reflect that table, while D and trimming were determined from the DNA. The profile shows fewer than 500,000 clones, more than 65% of them singletons. V shed 2 bases and J shed 0 bases, with 8 bases lying between them. The CDR3 is 14 residues long. Germline V gene sequence: CDR1 LGHDT, CDR2 YNNKEL (reference sequence). This TCR derives from a human donor with acute or convalescent COVID-19. The donor label of this sample is uncertain. The sample consisted of peripheral blood. The chain employs TRBV3-1 (or the pseudogene TRBV3-2) and TRBJ2-7; TRBD2 might be the D (6 bases). CDR3 amino acids: CASSQPGDSYEQYF. CDR3 nucleotide sequence: TGTGCCAGCAGCCAACCGGGAGACTCCTACGAGCAGTACTTC.